This record looks at one T cell receptor beta chain sequence and its context. The antigen remains undetermined. The data derive from a study of post-analysis software for immune sequencing data. Germline V CDR1 and CDR2: SQVTM, ANQGSEA. The V gene lost 6 bases and the J gene lost 6 bases, with 9 bases spanning the gap. The CDR3 sequence is 10 residues long. The study, taken as a whole, reports: Patients carried a handful of TRBV segments more frequently than controls did, and TRBV5-6, TRBV5-1 and TRBV20-1 were among them.

Carried by the TCR beta cDNA libraries were unique molecular identifiers. From the PCR reads, TCRdb called clonotypes with MiXCR, one entry per CDR3 protein. The sample contains 740,000 or so distinct CDR3 sequences, 53% of which appear only once. The clonotype comes from a girl between 10 and 17 years old with multiple sclerosis. Material: blood. The chain carries TRBV29-1 and TRBJ2-7; D is unresolved. The CDR3 coding sequence is TGCAGCGTGGGCCACATCGAGCAGTACTTC. This gives the protein CSVGHIEQYF.